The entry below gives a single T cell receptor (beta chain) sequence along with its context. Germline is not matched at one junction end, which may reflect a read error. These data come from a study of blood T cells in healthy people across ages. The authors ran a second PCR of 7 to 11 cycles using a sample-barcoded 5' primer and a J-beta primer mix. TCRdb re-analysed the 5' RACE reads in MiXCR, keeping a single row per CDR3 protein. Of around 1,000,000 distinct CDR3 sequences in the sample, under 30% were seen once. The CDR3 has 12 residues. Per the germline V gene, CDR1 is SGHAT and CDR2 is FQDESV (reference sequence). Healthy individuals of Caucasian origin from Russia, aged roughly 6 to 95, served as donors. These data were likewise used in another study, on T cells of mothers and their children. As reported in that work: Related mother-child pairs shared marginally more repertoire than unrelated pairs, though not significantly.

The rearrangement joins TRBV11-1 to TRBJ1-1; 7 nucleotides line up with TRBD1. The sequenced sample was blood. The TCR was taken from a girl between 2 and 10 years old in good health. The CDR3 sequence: CAGSPETGDAFF. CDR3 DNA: TGTGCCGGCAGCCCGGAAACAGGGGATGCTTTCTTT.